The sequence of this T cell receptor (beta chain) was determined in a study of cytomegalovirus exposure and HLA in healthy donors. General study points: Exclusion applied to some V segments, including TRBV6-2 and TRBV6-3, as they were indistinguishable. CMV antigen specificity was confirmed in vitro for a few CMV-associated chains. The likely explanation for a cluster of highly shared sequence variants was sequencing artifact.

The PCR ran on 60 Vbeta and 13 Jbeta primers. Original data processing: A later analysis tallied some 84 million unique TCR beta chains, 8.5 million to 11 million of them shared. Only in-frame clones appear in the TCRdb table, and some are missing; sequencing was by immunoSEQ multiplex PCR. The V and J calls and the clone size are those of that table, but D and trimming were determined from the DNA. The sample has 150,000 to 200,000 clones; around 81% are singletons. Germline V gene sequence: CDR1 SNHLY, CDR2 FYNNEI. Germline trimming cut 6 bases from V and 2 bases from J; bases unmatched to any gene: 3. CDR3 length: 15 amino acids. As for this clone: Its antigen remains unknown.

Sample: PBMCs. The chain links TRBV2 to TRBJ2-2; TRBD2 aligns across 10 bases. The source of this sequence is a man aged 25-45 years in good health and CMV-seronegative. The CDR3 sequence is CASRASGGNTGELFF. In DNA form, the CDR3 reads TGTGCCAGCAGAGCTAGCGGGGGTAACACCGGGGAGCTGTTTTTT. The full variable domain, in which reference TRBV2 and TRBJ2-2 provide the parts outside the CDR3, is EPEVTQTPSHQVTQMGQEVILRCVPISNHLYFYWYRQILGQKVEFLVSFYNNEISEKSEIFDDQFSVERPDGSNFTLKIRSTKLEDSAMYFCASRASGGNTGELFFGEGSRLTVL.